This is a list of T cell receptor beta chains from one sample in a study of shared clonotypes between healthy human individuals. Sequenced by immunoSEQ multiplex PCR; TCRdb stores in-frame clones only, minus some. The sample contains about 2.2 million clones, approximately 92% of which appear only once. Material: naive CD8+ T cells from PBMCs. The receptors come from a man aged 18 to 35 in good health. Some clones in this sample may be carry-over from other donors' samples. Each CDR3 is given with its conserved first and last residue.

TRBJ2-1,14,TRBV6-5,CASSYLRGSDEQFF
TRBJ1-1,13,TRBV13,CASSLGFDGEAFF
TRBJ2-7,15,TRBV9,CASSAGQGIFGEQYF
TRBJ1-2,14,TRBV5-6,CASRGLGINYGYTF
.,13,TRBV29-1,CSVGPRATYEQYF
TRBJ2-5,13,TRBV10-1,CASSEPGVGTQYF
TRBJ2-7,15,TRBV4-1,CASSQDGTSGDEQYF
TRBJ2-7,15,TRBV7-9,CASSLISGGTYEQYF
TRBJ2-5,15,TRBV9,CASSASGRTQETQYF
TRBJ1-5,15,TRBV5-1,CATYSTSFSCQPQHF
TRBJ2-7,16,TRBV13,CASSSPLAGESYEQYF
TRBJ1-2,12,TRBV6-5,CASSYGQYGYTF
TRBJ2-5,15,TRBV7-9,CASSLADLVLETQYF
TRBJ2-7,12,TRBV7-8,CASSLVSVEQYF
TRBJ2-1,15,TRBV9,CASSPGTGVYNEQFF
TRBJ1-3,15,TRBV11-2,CASSQTGGLGNTIYF
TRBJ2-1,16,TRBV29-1,CSVELEGWSSYNEQFF
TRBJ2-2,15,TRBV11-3,CASSLVGRVAGELFF
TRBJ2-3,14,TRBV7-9,CASRGTSYPNTQYF
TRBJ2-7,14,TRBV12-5,CASGLSAPVYEQYF
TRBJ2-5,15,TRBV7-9,CASSLSQGAFETQYF
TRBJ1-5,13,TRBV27,CASSWGPYQPQHF
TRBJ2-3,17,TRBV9,CASSVSRRTGRTDTQYF
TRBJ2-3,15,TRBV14,CASSRNRGPGDTQYF
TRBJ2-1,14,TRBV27,CASSTWDRGNEQFF